Following are 5 T cell receptor beta chains from one sample sequenced in a study of Tregs in tolerant kidney transplant recipients. Using immunoSEQ multiplex PCR, the repertoire was profiled, and TCRdb retains in-frame clones only, with some absent. Seen here are just under 65,000 clones, roughly 98% observed once, and the top ten hold 0.34%. Here the sequenced sample was Tregs from blood, taken before the transplant. The receptors stem from a human donor who received a combined kidney and bone marrow transplant.

This chain connects TRBV19 to TRBJ1-3, with TRBD1 matching over 7 bases. Germline V gene data show CDR1 as LNHDA and CDR2 as SQIVND (reference sequence). The CDR3 covers 15 residues. Trimming removed 6 bases from V and 3 bases from J; junction bases left unmatched: 8. CDR3 protein: CASRKQGYNGNTIYF. The DNA for the CDR3 is TGTGCCAGTAGGAAACAGGGGTATAATGGAAACACCATATATTTT.

CDR3 sequence reads: CASSFFLAGGPHEQYF. As DNA, the CDR3 is TGTGCCAGCAGCTTCTTTCTAGCGGGGGGGCCCCACGAGCAGTACTTC. The chain combines TRBV11-2 with TRBJ2-7; 12 bases are a match to TRBD2. J was trimmed by 5 bases and V by 3 bases; bases with no gene match: 8. Germline V CDR1 and CDR2: SGHAT, FQNNGV. The CDR3 consists of 16 residues. Based on the CDR3 plus reference TRBV11-2 and TRBJ2-7, the full variable domain is EAGVAQSPRYKIIEKRQSVAFWCNPISGHATLYWYQQILGQGPKLLIQFQNNGVVDDSQLPKDRFSAERLKGVDSTLKIQPAKLEDSAVYLCASSFFLAGGPHEQYFGPGTRLTVT.

The rearrangement links TRBV27 to TRBJ1-5, with D possibly being TRBD1 (5 bases). The CDR3 runs to 14 residues. Germline CDR1 and CDR2: MNHEY and SMNVEV (reference sequence). The V gene lost 3 bases and the J gene lost 5 bases, with 11 bases spanning the gap. The CDR3 bases are TGTGCCAGCAGTTTTAGGGGTGGAGATCAGCCCCAGCATTTT. This encodes CASSFRGGDQPQHF.

About this clone: An end of the junction does not agree with germline; a read error may underlie this. The chain carries TRBV30 and TRBJ2-7, with 8 bases that match TRBD1. Germline V gene lookup returns CDR1 GTSNPN and CDR2 SVGIG (reference sequence). There are 12 residues in the CDR3. Here the CDR3 DNA reads TGTGCCTGGGACCGTGGACAGGGACCTTTGGACTTC. It encodes CAWDRGQGPLDF.

The V gene is TRBV7-9, the J gene TRBJ2-3, with D tentatively TRBD2 (7 bases). Looked up from germline, CDR1 is SEHNR and CDR2 is FQNEAQ (reference sequence). CDR3 length: 16 amino acids. The V end lost 1 base, the J end lost 4 bases, and 15 bases lay between the germline ends. The CDR3 DNA is TGTGCCAGCAGCTTAGTATCGGGGGGCAAACCAGATACGCAGTATTTT. Its protein product is CASSLVSGGKPDTQYF.